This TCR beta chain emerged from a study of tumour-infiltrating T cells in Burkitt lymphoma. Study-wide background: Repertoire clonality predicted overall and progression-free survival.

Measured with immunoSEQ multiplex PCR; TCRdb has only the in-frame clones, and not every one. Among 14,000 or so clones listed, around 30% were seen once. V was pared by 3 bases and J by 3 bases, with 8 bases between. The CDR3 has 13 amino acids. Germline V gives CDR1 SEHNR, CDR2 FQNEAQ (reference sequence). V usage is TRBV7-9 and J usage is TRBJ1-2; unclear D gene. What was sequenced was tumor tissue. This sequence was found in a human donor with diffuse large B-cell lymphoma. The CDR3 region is CASSFSGYYGYTF. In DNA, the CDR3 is TGTGCCAGCAGCTTCTCAGGCTACTATGGCTACACCTTC.